What follows are 31 T cell receptor beta chains derived from one specimen sequenced in a study of STAT3 mutations in large granular lymphocyte leukemia. Broader study findings: Every T-LGLL patient had at least one immunodominant TCRbeta clonotype.

Their cognate antigens are unknown. TCRdb keeps only in-frame clones here, not all; method: immunoSEQ multiplex PCR. The sample shows around 2,400 clones, over 45% of them seen only once. Sequenced: peripheral blood mononuclear cells. The receptors come from a man aged 60 to 75 with T-cell large granular lymphocyte leukemia. Some clones in this sample may be carry-over from other donors' samples.

The chain combines TRBV28 with TRBJ2-5, with D possibly called TRBD1 or TRBD2 (5 bases each). The CDR3 extends over 16 amino acids. The ends were cut back, 7 bases at V and 0 bases at J, with 18 bases in the middle. CDR1 MDHEN and CDR2 SYDVKM come from the germline V gene. The CDR3 sequence is CASKSGPAPYQETQYF. DNA for the CDR3: TGTGCCAGCAAATCGGGGCCGGCACCGTACCAAGAGACCCAGTACTTC.

The V call is TRBV5-1, the J call TRBJ2-7; TRBD1 or TRBD2 may be the D gene (5 bases each). Trimming pared 4 bases from V and 5 bases from J, leaving 19 bases between. This CDR3 region has 15 residues. Germline CDR1 is SGHRS and CDR2 is YFSETQ. The CDR3 protein is CASSPEGAGSDEQYF. As DNA, the CDR3 is TGCGCCAGCAGCCCAGAGGGAGCAGGGAGCGACGAGCAGTACTTC.

The rearrangement uses TRBV5-4 and TRBJ1-3; D ambiguous. The CDR3 totals 14 residues. Trimming removed 1 base at V and 4 bases at J, with 9 bases between. Looked up from germline, CDR1 is SGHNT and CDR2 is YYREEE (reference sequence). CDR3 sequence: CASSLIGPGNTIYF. CDR3 nucleotide sequence: TGTGCCAGCAGCTTGATAGGGCCAGGAAACACCATATATTTT.

This clone was counted a few times. The CDR3, as DNA: TGTGCCAGCAGCTTAAAAGTTGGGGGGAGCACTGAAGCTTTCTTT. This codes for CASSLKVGGSTEAFF. The rearrangement links TRBV7-9 to TRBJ1-1; D perhaps matches TRBD1 (5 bases). V gave up 2 bases and J gave up 4 bases, with 14 bases separating them. CDR1 is SEHNR, CDR2 FQNEAQ, per germline (reference sequence). This CDR3 contains 15 residues.

The table lists this clone with a few counts. This rearrangement joins TRBV13 to TRBJ1-3, with TRBD1 as a possible D gene (6 bases). This CDR3 comprises 16 residues. V lost 5 bases, J lost 0 bases, and 14 bases lay in between. The germline CDR1 and CDR2 sequences are PRHDT and FYEKMQ (reference sequence). The CDR3 region has the DNA TGTGCCAGCAGCACTACAGGGTTTGGCTCTGGAAACACCATATATTTT. This sequence encodes CASSTTGFGSGNTIYF. The full variable domain, its missing parts supplied by reference TRBV13 and TRBJ1-3, is AAGVIQSPRHLIKEKRETATLKCYPIPRHDTVYWYQQGPGQDPQFLISFYEKMQSDKGSIPDRFSAQQFSDYHSELNMSSLELGDSALYFCASSTTGFGSGNTIYFGEGSWLTVV.

The V and J genes are TRBV30 and TRBJ2-3; D may be TRBD2 (5 bases). The CDR3 sequence is 13 residues long. The V end was cut by 1 base, the J end by 7 bases, with 12 bases between. Germline V gene lookup returns CDR1 GTSNPN and CDR2 SVGIG (reference sequence). The CDR3 region has the DNA TGTGCCTGGAGTGAAGGTTCGGGGAATACGCAGTATTTT. It encodes CAWSEGSGNTQYF.

J is TRBJ2-7 and V is TRBV30, with 8 nucleotides matching TRBD2. CDR1 and CDR2 (germline): GTSNPN, SVGIG (reference sequence). The CDR3 runs to 13 residues. The junction had 5 bases not matched to a gene; V was cut back by 1 base and J by 6 bases. CDR3 bases: TGTGCCTGGAGTGCCGGACTAGCTCGCGAGCAGTACGTC. Residues: CAWSAGLAREQYV.

This clone was seen more than once but under ten times. The CDR3 here is CASSGGTGVQPQHF. The CDR3 region has the DNA TGTGCCAGCAGCGGGGGGACAGGTGTCCAGCCCCAGCATTTT. The chain carries TRBV7-8 and TRBJ1-5; 8 nucleotides agree with TRBD1. V lost 5 bases to trimming and J lost 7 bases; unmatched junction nucleotides: 7. Looked up from germline, CDR1 is SGHVS and CDR2 is FQNEAQ. CDR3 size: 14 residues.

The sample holds one count of this clone. The chain is built from TRBV9 and TRBJ2-5; 7 nucleotides line up with TRBD2. V lost 3 bases, J lost 1 base, and 6 bases stayed unmatched. CDR3 length: 15 amino acids. Germline assignment: CDR1 SGDLS and CDR2 YYNGEE. CDR3 bases: TGTGCCAGCAGCGCTCGGGGAGGGTCCCAAGAGACCCAGTACTTC. Translating it yields CASSARGGSQETQYF.

J is TRBJ2-7 and V is TRBV4-2; a possible D gene is TRBD1 (6 bases). There are 15 residues in the CDR3. Deletions cut 4 bases from V and 6 bases from J, with 19 bases between. Germline assignment: CDR1 LGHNA and CDR2 YNFKEQ. CDR3 sequence (DNA): TGTGCCAGCAGCCTTCTCAGCCCCGCAGGGGCCGAGCAGTACTTC. It yields the protein CASSLLSPAGAEQYF.

This chain links TRBV4-3 with TRBJ1-2, with a tentative D call TRBD1 (5 bases). The V gene's germline CDR1 is LGHNA and CDR2 YSLEER. The CDR3 runs to 19 residues. Between the trimmed V and J ends, which lost 0 bases and 2 bases, there was a span of 22 bases. Written as DNA, the CDR3 is TGCGCCAGCAGCCAAGAGTTGACCCCGACAGCTCGACTCAACTATGGCTACACCTTC. This encodes CASSQELTPTARLNYGYTF.

As DNA, the CDR3 is TGTGCCACCAGCAGAGCGCCCCAGGGTGTAGGTTTCCCACCCCTCCACTTT. Translated, it gives CATSRAPQGVGFPPLHF. The chain joins TRBV15 to TRBJ1-6, with D perhaps matching TRBD1 (5 bases). The V end was cut by 1 base, the J end by 11 bases, with 21 bases between. Per germline, CDR1 LNHNV and CDR2 YYDKDF (reference sequence). This CDR3 is built from 17 residues.

The V and J genes are TRBV5-8 and TRBJ1-2, with no clear D. CDR1 is SGHTS and CDR2 is YDEGEE in the germline V gene. Between the trimmed V and J ends, which lost 1 base and 4 bases, there was a span of 8 bases. CDR3 length: 13 residues. Written as DNA, the CDR3 is TGTGCCAGCAGCTTGCGGTCAGGCTATGGCTACACCTTC. It codes for CASSLRSGYGYTF.

By share, this clone ranks as hyperexpanded. The chain is built from TRBV19 and TRBJ1-5; D is unclear. V lost 1 base, J lost 6 bases, and 4 bases lay in between. From germline, CDR1 is LNHDA and CDR2 SQIVND (reference sequence). This CDR3 comprises 12 residues. CDR3 amino acids: CASSIGIQPQHF. Here the CDR3 DNA reads TGTGCCAGTAGTATAGGGATTCAGCCCCAGCATTTT.

The V gene is TRBV30, the J gene TRBJ2-1; no firm D call. V lost 4 bases to trimming and J lost 0 bases, with 16 bases between them. CDR1 and CDR2 (germline): GTSNPN, SVGIG (reference sequence). This CDR3 region has 16 residues. The CDR3 DNA reads as TGTGCCTGGACCCGTCGGGTGGCGCACTCCTACAATGAGCAGTTCTTC. Protein product: CAWTRRVAHSYNEQFF.

This chain connects TRBV6-6 to TRBJ2-7; the D is unclear. The CDR3 totals 12 residues. Germline V gene lookup returns CDR1 MNHNY and CDR2 SVGAGI (reference sequence). Between the trimmed V and J ends, which lost 5 bases and 3 bases, there was a span of 8 bases. CDR3 sequence (DNA): TGTGCCAGCAGTCTTACCAACTACGAGCAGTACGTC. Protein: CASSLTNYEQYV.

The V call is TRBV15, the J call TRBJ1-5; D ambiguous. With 3 bases removed from V and 2 bases from J, the gap between germline ends came to 20 bases. The CDR3 spans 18 residues. Germline V CDR1 and CDR2: LNHNV, YYDKDF (reference sequence). In nucleotides, the CDR3 is TGTGCCACCAGCAGTGGATGGGAGGAGGGAAGGGGCAATCAGCCCCAGCATTTT. Translation gives CATSSGWEEGRGNQPQHF.

The chain has TRBV4-1 and TRBJ2-3; 9 nucleotides match TRBD2. The CDR3 consists of 16 residues. The germline CDR1 and CDR2 sequences are MGHRA and YSYEKL. Trimming took 0 bases from V and 2 from J; bases not matched to a gene: 3. The CDR3 DNA reads TGCGCCAGCAGCCAAGATGGCGGGGGGGTCACAGATACGCAGTATTTT. It specifies CASSQDGGGVTDTQYF.

The V gene is TRBV30, the J gene TRBJ1-1; 8 bases align to TRBD1. Germline V CDR1 and CDR2: GTSNPN, SVGIG (reference sequence). The junction had 3 bases not matched to a gene; V was cut back by 5 bases and J by 4 bases. The CDR3 runs to 12 residues. The CDR3 DNA sequence: TGTGCCTGGCGACAGGGGAGCACTGAAGCTTTCTTT. Its protein product is CAWRQGSTEAFF.

V and J are TRBV5-1 and TRBJ1-2, with TRBD1 identical over 9 bases. Germline lookup yields CDR1 SGHRS and CDR2 YFSETQ. The junction had 11 bases not matched to a gene; V was cut back by 0 bases and J by 2 bases. CDR3 size: 18 residues. The CDR3 protein is CASSLGEPGQGANYGYTF. CDR3 bases: TGCGCCAGCAGCTTGGGGGAACCGGGACAGGGAGCCAACTATGGCTACACCTTC.

The rearrangement links TRBV29-1 to TRBJ2-4; no clear D gene. From germline, CDR1 is SQVTM and CDR2 ANQGSEA. This CDR3 is built from 15 residues. Trimming cost V 4 bases and J 2 bases, with 15 bases left between them. The DNA for the CDR3 is TGCAGCGTTGTGATGGGCGCTGGGTCCAAAAACATTCAGTACTTC. Protein product: CSVVMGAGSKNIQYF.

In its sample, this clone was seen once. The rearrangement links TRBV29-1 to TRBJ1-1; D is unresolved. Trimming took off 7 bases at V and 0 bases at J, with 15 bases between the two ends. The CDR3 has 14 residues. CDR1 is SQVTM and CDR2 is ANQGSEA in the germline V gene. In nucleotides, the CDR3 is TGCAGCGCCCAAGTGCCGGGTCTGAACACTGAAGCTTTCTTT. As protein: CSAQVPGLNTEAFF.

The chain employs TRBV14 and TRBJ1-2; tentatively, D is TRBD1 (5 bases). The CDR3 has 12 amino acids. CDR1 and CDR2 (germline): SGHDN, FVKESK. V shed 0 bases and J shed 8 bases, with 7 bases lying between them. The CDR3 DNA is TGTGCCAGCAGCCAAGAGGCAGGGGGCTACACCTTC. Translated: CASSQEAGGYTF.

The V gene is TRBV7-2, the J gene TRBJ1-2; 9 positions match TRBD1. The length of the CDR3 is 13 residues. V trimming: 6 bases; J trimming: 7 bases; junction bases outside the gene matches: 6. CDR1 is SGHTA, CDR2 FQGNSA, per germline. CDR3 sequence (DNA): TGTGCCAGCAGAACCGGGACAGGGTTTGGCTACACCTTC. Translation gives CASRTGTGFGYTF.

The chain employs TRBV5-8 and TRBJ2-5; no clear D gene. CDR1 and CDR2 from the germline V gene are SGHTS and YDEGEE. With 2 bases removed from V and 9 bases from J, the gap between germline ends came to 11 bases. The CDR3 runs to 12 residues. The CDR3 coding sequence is TGTGCCAGCAGCTTCCCTTCCTTGCCCCAGTACTTC. Translating it yields CASSFPSLPQYF.

The chain joins TRBV18 to TRBJ1-3; possible D gene TRBD1, 5 bases. The CDR3 totals 15 residues. CDR1 is KGHSH, CDR2 LQKENI, per germline. The V end was cut by 4 bases, the J end by 4 bases, with 14 bases between. CDR3 DNA sequence: TGTGCCAGCTCACTTCAGACAGTCTCCGGAAACACCATATATTTT. As protein: CASSLQTVSGNTIYF.

There are a few counts of this clone. This chain uses TRBV7-9 with TRBJ2-7; D unclear. The CDR3 is made up of 13 amino acids. Germline CDR1 and CDR2: SEHNR and FQNEAQ (reference sequence). The germline V and J ends were trimmed by 5 bases and 3 bases, with 11 bases remaining between them. The CDR3 region is CASSLDSGYEQYV. CDR3 nucleotides: TGTGCCAGCAGCCTGGATAGTGGCTACGAGCAGTACGTC.

The chain joins TRBV9 to TRBJ2-3; 11 bases are shared with TRBD2. The CDR3 is made up of 17 amino acids. V shed 3 bases, J shed 6 bases, and the junction held 12 bases outside the gene matches. CDR1 and CDR2 (germline): SGDLS, YYNGEE. The CDR3 region has the DNA TGTGCCAGCAGCGACCCCGCGACTAGCGGGGACCAGGATACGCAGTATTTT. The encoded protein is CASSDPATSGDQDTQYF.

The chain has TRBV25-1 and TRBJ1-6; D is perhaps TRBD1 (6 bases). There are 14 residues in the CDR3. V lost 2 bases to trimming and J lost 8 bases, with 10 bases between them. Germline values: CDR1 MGHDK, CDR2 SYGVNS. The CDR3 sequence: CASSEVQGHSPLHF. For the CDR3, the DNA is TGTGCCAGCAGTGAAGTACAGGGTCATTCACCCCTCCACTTT.

This clone showed up just a few times. The V and J genes are TRBV18 and TRBJ1-2, with 12 nucleotides matching TRBD1. Germline V gene data show CDR1 as KGHSH and CDR2 as LQKENI. The junction had 6 bases not matched to a gene; V was cut back by 3 bases and J by 7 bases. The CDR3 totals 15 residues. CDR3 nucleotides: TGTGCCAGCTCACCGCCGGGACAGGGGGCTCGTGGCTACACCTTC. Translation gives CASSPPGQGARGYTF.

The rearrangement links TRBV4-3 to TRBJ2-3, with unresolved D. Trimming removed 0 bases from V and 5 bases from J, with 6 bases in between. CDR1 is LGHNA, CDR2 YSLEER, per germline. The CDR3 spans 13 residues. The CDR3 loop reads CASSQDFGDTQYF. CDR3 bases: TGCGCCAGCAGCCAAGATTTCGGAGATACGCAGTATTTT.